This T cell receptor (beta chain) was recorded in a study of cytomegalovirus exposure and HLA in healthy donors. General study results and limits: In presence/absence analyses, roughly uniform sequencing depth across donors was assumed. Association of 16,951 TCR beta sequences with HLA alleles was found at 0.05 false discovery rate in a later analysis.

The V segment lost 5 bases and the J segment 3 bases; nucleotides outside the gene matches: 8. The CDR3 has 15 residues. Germline lookup yields CDR1 SGHTA and CDR2 FQGNSA. 60 Vbeta and 13 Jbeta primers were used in PCR. TCRdb's table, derived via immunoSEQ multiplex PCR, lists solely in-frame clones and lacks some. The repertoire consists of approximately 140,000 clones, with around 60% occurring once and the leading ten covering 6% to 8.5%. Remarks on this clone: The target antigen is unknown.

The specimen sequenced was PBMCs. The TCR sequence derives from a woman between 55 and 75 years old in good health and CMV-seropositive. The chain links TRBV7-2 to TRBJ2-3, with 7 bases aligning to TRBD2. The CDR3 sequence is CASSRRSGGTDTQYF. DNA of the CDR3: TGTGCCAGCAGCCGACGCTCGGGAGGAACAGATACGCAGTATTTT.